The sequence of this TCR beta chain was determined in a study of blood T cell repertoires in COVID-19. Study background: Samples came from the United States, Italy and Spain, spanning acute and convalescent COVID-19. PBMCs, B-cell-depleted T cells, or T cells were the source of the cDNA or gDNA that made up the material.

Original processing notes: Estimated nucleated cell counts came from reference gene primer amplification. Produced via immunoSEQ multiplex PCR; TCRdb's table is partial and in-frame only. V and J calls and clone size come straight from that table; D and trimming were deduced from the DNA. Here the sample spans about 59,000 clones, around 70% being singletons. CDR3 size: 15 residues. Germline V lookup: CDR1 GTSNPN, CDR2 SVGIG (reference sequence). The J segment lost 5 bases and the V segment lost 2 bases, leaving 8 bases of the junction unmatched. This TCR derives from a woman aged 70 to 79 with acute or convalescent COVID-19. The rearrangement uses TRBV30 and TRBJ1-5; 8 positions agree with TRBD1. Source material: peripheral blood. CDR3 nucleotide sequence: TGTGCCTGGAGTCCTCGGACAGGGTCCTATCAGCCCCAGCATTTT. It yields the protein CAWSPRTGSYQPQHF.